These 3 T cell receptor beta chains were sequenced from one sample in a study of CD8 T cells in ankylosing spondylitis. TCRdb reprocessed the 5' RACE reads with MiXCR, giving one entry per CDR3 protein. This table holds under 150,000 distinct CDR3 sequences, roughly a tenth found once. The sample taken for sequencing was blood, either unsorted or a sorted T cell fraction (not recorded which). Receptor source: a male donor with ankylosing spondylitis or in good health (not recorded which).

This clonotype was found many times. This chain links TRBV11-1 with TRBJ2-3; 15 positions match TRBD2. V dropped 3 bases and J dropped 3; count of bases not matched to a gene: 10. This CDR3 is 19 amino acids long. In germline, CDR1 is SGHAT, CDR2 FQDESV (reference sequence). The CDR3 DNA is TGTGCCAGCAGCTTCGAAATAACCGGGACTAGCGGGAGGACAGATACGCAGTATTTT. Protein product: CASSFEITGTSGRTDTQYF.

V usage is TRBV5-6 and J usage is TRBJ2-5; 8 bases are a match to TRBD1. CDR1 and CDR2 from the germline V gene are SGHDT and YYEEEE. J gave up 4 bases and V 4 bases, and 6 bases lay outside the gene matches. The CDR3 runs to 14 residues. The CDR3 sequence: CASSATGAGETQYF. The CDR3 DNA is TGTGCCAGCAGCGCGACAGGGGCCGGAGAGACCCAGTACTTC.

The chain employs TRBV24-1 and TRBJ1-1; no reliable D call. Germline V gives CDR1 KGHDR, CDR2 SFDVKD. Trimming took off 5 bases at V and 4 bases at J, with 7 bases between the two ends. This CDR3 is 12 amino acids long. CDR3 bases: TGTGCCACCAGTGTTCTGTCCACTGAAGCTTTCTTT. Amino acids: CATSVLSTEAFF.